A single count supports the clone carrying this TCR beta chain. Antigen unknown. This sample is drawn from a study of graft-versus-host responses after intestinal transplantation. The method was immunoSEQ multiplex PCR; TCRdb's version includes in-frame clones alone and lacks a portion of them. The sample consists of over 90,000 clones, roughly 90% of them appearing once. The sequence was collected from a human donor who received an intestinal transplant. This specimen consisted of unstimulated CD8+ T cells sorted from spleen or lymph node cells, obtained before intestinal transplant.

CDR3 loop: CASSSIGQLQETQYF. The CDR3 DNA reads TGTGCCAGCAGTTCCATCGGACAGCTCCAAGAGACCCAGTACTTC. The chain is built from TRBV7-9 and TRBJ2-5, with D possibly matching TRBD1 (6 bases). The germline gives CDR1 SEHNR, CDR2 FQNEAQ (reference sequence). The CDR3 is 15 amino acids. V lost 6 bases and J lost 1, with 15 bases in between.